The rows below give T cell receptor beta chains drawn from one sample of a study of blood T cell repertoires in COVID-19. Profiled with immunoSEQ multiplex PCR; TCRdb holds only in-frame clones, not every one. The sample has roughly 120,000 clones, 70% to 80% seen once. The material sequenced was peripheral blood. These receptor sequences come from a woman aged 55-70 years with acute or convalescent COVID-19. Both conserved end residues are part of each CDR3. Fields, in order: J gene, V gene, D gene, clone size, CDR3 protein, CDR3 DNA. The D gene is left open where the match is weak. Size values are once, few and many counts, or a class for expanded clones, and some rows have none.

TRBJ1-2 TRBV14 NA NA CASSQSTGAGGYTF TGTGCCAGCAGCCAAAGTACGGGCGCGGGCGGCTACACCTTC
TRBJ2-7 TRBV24-1 NA NA CATSEDRYEQYF TGTGCCACCAGTGAGGACAGATACGAGCAGTACTTC
TRBJ2-1 TRBV11-2 NA NA CASSLVQGSGSYNEQFF TGTGCCAGCAGCTTAGTCCAGGGTAGCGGTTCCTACAATGAGCAGTTCTTC
TRBJ1-1 TRBV29-1 NA medium-sized CSVADSWNTEAFF TGCAGCGTTGCGGACAGCTGGAACACTGAAGCTTTCTTT
TRBJ2-7 TRBV30 NA once CAWADSYSYEQYF TGTGCCTGGGCCGACAGTTACTCCTACGAGCAGTACTTC
TRBJ2-2 TRBV6-2/TRBV6-3 NA NA CASSPPVNTGELFF TGTGCCAGCAGTCCACCAGTGAACACCGGGGAGCTGTTTTTT
TRBJ2-7 TRBV2 TRBD2 NA CASSSSGYYEQYF TGTGCCAGCAGTTCTAGCGGGTACTACGAGCAGTACTTC
TRBJ2-5 TRBV4-2 TRBD2 NA CASSQEASGGETQYF TGTGCCAGCAGCCAAGAGGCCAGCGGGGGGGAGACCCAGTACTTC
TRBJ1-4 TRBV7-9 NA NA CASSLETGKNEKLFF TGTGCCAGCAGCTTAGAAACAGGAAAGAATGAAAAACTGTTTTTT
TRBJ1-1 TRBV21-1 NA NA CASSKVCGITEAFF TGTGCCAGCAGCAAAGTCTGCGGTATCACTGAAGCTTTCTTT
TRBJ2-1 TRBV11-2 NA once CASSLFGSLYNEQFF TGTGCCAGCAGCTTATTCGGGAGCTTATACAATGAGCAGTTCTTC
TRBJ2-1 TRBV24-1 NA NA CATSGSEGASYNEQFF TGTGCCACCAGTGGCTCGGAGGGGGCCTCCTACAATGAGCAGTTCTTC
TRBJ1-4 TRBV6-5 NA NA CASSQWPDAGEKLFF TGTGCCAGCAGTCAATGGCCCGATGCGGGGGAAAAACTGTTTTTT
TRBJ2-7 TRBV7-9 TRBD1 NA CASSLWRDRGSYEQYF TGTGCCAGCAGCTTATGGAGGGACAGGGGCTCCTACGAGCAGTACTTC
TRBJ2-1 TRBV5-1 NA NA CASSLQPTPGDEQFF TGCGCCAGCAGCTTGCAGCCCACCCCAGGCGATGAGCAGTTCTTC
TRBJ1-5 TRBV6-5 NA NA CASSGRGGDQPQHF TGTGCCAGCAGCGGACGAGGGGGAGATCAGCCCCAGCATTTT
TRBJ1-1 TRBV5-1 NA NA CASSLPGRQSNTEAFF TGCGCCAGCAGCTTGCCGGGCAGACAGTCTAACACTGAAGCTTTCTTT
TRBJ1-2 TRBV6-2/TRBV6-3 NA NA CASSYSDSFYGYTF TGTGCCAGCAGTTACTCGGACAGCTTCTATGGCTACACCTTC
TRBJ1-2 TRBV19 TRBD1 NA CASGEAGTGVGYTF TGTGCCAGTGGCGAAGCCGGCACAGGGGTTGGCTACACCTTC
TRBJ1-1 TRBV6-5 NA few CASSYSGSEAFF TGTGCCAGCAGTTACTCCGGGTCTGAAGCTTTCTTT
TRBJ1-6 TRBV27 NA NA CASSLLGTGNSPLHF TGTGCCAGCAGTTTATTAGGTACAGGGAATTCACCCCTCCACTTT
TRBJ1-3 TRBV7-9 TRBD1 NA CASSSWDRGDTIYF TGTGCCAGCAGCTCATGGGACAGGGGTGACACCATATATTTT
TRBJ1-2 TRBV12-3/TRBV12-4 TRBD1 NA CASIPQGVDGYTF TGTGCCAGCATCCCACAGGGGGTGGATGGCTACACCTTC
TRBJ2-5 TRBV28 TRBD1 NA CASINGGQEETQYF TGTGCCAGCATCAACGGGGGACAGGAAGAGACCCAGTACTTC
TRBJ2-1 TRBV7-3 TRBD2 NA CASSLIAGSYNEQFF TGTGCCAGCAGCTTAATAGCGGGGAGTTACAATGAGCAGTTCTTC
TRBJ2-7 TRBV2 NA NA CASSPPRYEQYF TGTGCCAGCAGTCCCCCCCGGTACGAGCAGTACTTC
TRBJ2-7 TRBV5-4 NA NA CASSPITGTYEQYF TGTGCCAGCAGCCCCATAACAGGTACCTACGAGCAGTACTTC
TRBJ2-7 TRBV27 NA NA CASSLRQFHEQYF TGTGCCAGCAGTTTAAGACAGTTCCACGAGCAGTACTTC
TRBJ2-1 TRBV5-1 TRBD2 NA CASSLALAYNNEQFF TGCGCCAGCAGCTTGGCACTAGCGTATAACAATGAGCAGTTCTTC
TRBJ2-7 TRBV30 NA few CAWSVGSGVVYEQYF TGTGCCTGGAGTGTTGGTTCAGGGGTGGTCTACGAGCAGTACTTC
TRBJ1-1 TRBV5-4 NA NA CASSFLTGTNTEAFF TGTGCCAGCAGCTTCCTCACAGGGACGAACACTGAAGCTTTCTTT
TRBJ2-7 TRBV5-4 TRBD1 NA CASSWDRASYEQYF TGTGCCAGCAGTTGGGACAGGGCTTCCTACGAGCAGTACTTC
TRBJ1-4 TRBV5-1 NA NA CASSWGGTNEKLFF TGCGCCAGCAGCTGGGGGGGAACTAATGAAAAACTGTTTTTT
TRBJ1-1 TRBV30 NA NA CAWSVQGRGEAFF TGTGCCTGGAGTGTACAAGGCAGAGGCGAAGCTTTCTTT
TRBJ1-4 TRBV6-4 NA once CASSEQPDNEKLFF TGTGCCAGCAGCGAACAGCCAGACAATGAAAAACTGTTTTTT
TRBJ1-5 TRBV7-9 NA once CASSLGDSKHQPQHF TGTGCCAGCAGCTTAGGCGACAGCAAACATCAGCCCCAGCATTTT
TRBJ1-1 TRBV5-1 NA few CASSLDGVRDTEAFF TGCGCCAGCAGCTTGGATGGGGTCAGGGACACTGAAGCTTTCTTT